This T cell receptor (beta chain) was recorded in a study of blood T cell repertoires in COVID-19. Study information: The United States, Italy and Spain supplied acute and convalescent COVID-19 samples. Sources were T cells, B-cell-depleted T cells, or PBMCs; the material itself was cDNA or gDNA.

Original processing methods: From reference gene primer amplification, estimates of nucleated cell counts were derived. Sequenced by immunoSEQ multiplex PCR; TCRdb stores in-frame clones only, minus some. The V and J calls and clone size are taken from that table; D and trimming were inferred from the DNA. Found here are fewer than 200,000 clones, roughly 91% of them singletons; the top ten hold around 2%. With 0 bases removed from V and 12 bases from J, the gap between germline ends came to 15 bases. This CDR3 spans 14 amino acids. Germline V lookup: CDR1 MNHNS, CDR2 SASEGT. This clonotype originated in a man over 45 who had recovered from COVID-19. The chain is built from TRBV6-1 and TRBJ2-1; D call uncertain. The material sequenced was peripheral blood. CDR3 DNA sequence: TGTGCCAGCAGTGAAGCGGCCGCAGACCTAGGGCAGTTCTTC. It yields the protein CASSEAAADLGQFF.